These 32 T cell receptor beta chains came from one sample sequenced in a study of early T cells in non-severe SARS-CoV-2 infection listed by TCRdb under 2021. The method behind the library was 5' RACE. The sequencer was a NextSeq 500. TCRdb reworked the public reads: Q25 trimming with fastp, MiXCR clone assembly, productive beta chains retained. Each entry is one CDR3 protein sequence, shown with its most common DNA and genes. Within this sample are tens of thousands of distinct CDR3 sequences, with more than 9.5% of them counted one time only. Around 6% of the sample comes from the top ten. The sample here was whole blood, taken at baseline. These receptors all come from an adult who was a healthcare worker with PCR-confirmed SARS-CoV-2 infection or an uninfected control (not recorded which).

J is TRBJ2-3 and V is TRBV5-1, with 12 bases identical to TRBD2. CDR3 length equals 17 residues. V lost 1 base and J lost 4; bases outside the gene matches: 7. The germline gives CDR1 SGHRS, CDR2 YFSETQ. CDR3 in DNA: TGCGCCAGCAGCTTGTCGGCTAGCGGGGGGGCGGCAGATACGCAGTATTTT. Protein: CASSLSASGGAADTQYF.

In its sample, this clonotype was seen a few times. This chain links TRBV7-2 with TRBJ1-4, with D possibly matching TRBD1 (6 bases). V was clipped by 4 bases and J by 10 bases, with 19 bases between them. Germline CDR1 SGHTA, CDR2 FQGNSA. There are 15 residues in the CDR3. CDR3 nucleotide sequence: TGTGCCAGCAGCTCCAGCAGGGGTGGCTCTGGAAAACTGTTTTTT. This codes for CASSSSRGGSGKLFF.

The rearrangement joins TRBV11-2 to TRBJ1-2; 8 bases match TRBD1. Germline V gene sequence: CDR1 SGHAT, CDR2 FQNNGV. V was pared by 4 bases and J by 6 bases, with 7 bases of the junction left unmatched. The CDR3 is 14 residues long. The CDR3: CASSSRTGSHGYTF. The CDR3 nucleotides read TGTGCCAGCAGCTCCAGGACAGGGTCCCATGGCTACACCTTC.

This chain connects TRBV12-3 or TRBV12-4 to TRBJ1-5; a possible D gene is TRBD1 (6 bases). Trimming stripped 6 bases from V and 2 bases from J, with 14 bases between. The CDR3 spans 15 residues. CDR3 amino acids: CASRRGGVRNQPQHF. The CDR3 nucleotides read TGTGCCAGCAGGCGAGGGGGAGTGCGCAATCAGCCCCAGCATTTT.

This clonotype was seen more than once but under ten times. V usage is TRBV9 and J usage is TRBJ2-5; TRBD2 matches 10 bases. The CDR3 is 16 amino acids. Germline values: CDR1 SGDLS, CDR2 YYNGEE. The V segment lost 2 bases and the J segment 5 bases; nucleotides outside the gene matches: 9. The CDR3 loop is CASSVASGRARETQYF. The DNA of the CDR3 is TGTGCCAGCAGCGTGGCCAGCGGGAGGGCCAGGGAGACCCAGTACTTC.

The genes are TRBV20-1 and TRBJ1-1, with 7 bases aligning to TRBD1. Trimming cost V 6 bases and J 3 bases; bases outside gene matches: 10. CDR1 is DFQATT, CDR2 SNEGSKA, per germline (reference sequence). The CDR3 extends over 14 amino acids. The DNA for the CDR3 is TGCAGTGCCCGGGAGGGGGCCAGGGACACTGAAGCTTTCTTT. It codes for CSAREGARDTEAFF.

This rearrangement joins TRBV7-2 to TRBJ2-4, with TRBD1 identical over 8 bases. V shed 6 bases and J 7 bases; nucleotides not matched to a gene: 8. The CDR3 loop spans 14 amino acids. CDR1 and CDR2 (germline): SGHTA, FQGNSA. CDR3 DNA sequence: TGTGCCAGCAGGTCCGACAGGGGCAGGAACATTCAGTACTTC. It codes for CASRSDRGRNIQYF.

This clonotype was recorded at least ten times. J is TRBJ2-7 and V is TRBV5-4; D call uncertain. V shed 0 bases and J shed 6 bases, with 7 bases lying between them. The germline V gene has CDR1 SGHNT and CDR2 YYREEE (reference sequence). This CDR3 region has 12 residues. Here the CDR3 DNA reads TGTGCCAGCAGCTTGGAGGTGGGCGAGCAGTACTTC. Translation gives CASSLEVGEQYF.

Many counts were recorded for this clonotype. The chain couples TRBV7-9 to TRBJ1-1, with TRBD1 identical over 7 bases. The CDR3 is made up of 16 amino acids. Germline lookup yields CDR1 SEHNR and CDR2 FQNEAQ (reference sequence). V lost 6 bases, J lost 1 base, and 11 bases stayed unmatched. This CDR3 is CASSQTGVRGNTEAFF. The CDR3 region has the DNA TGTGCCAGCAGTCAAACAGGGGTGAGGGGGAACACTGAAGCTTTCTTT.

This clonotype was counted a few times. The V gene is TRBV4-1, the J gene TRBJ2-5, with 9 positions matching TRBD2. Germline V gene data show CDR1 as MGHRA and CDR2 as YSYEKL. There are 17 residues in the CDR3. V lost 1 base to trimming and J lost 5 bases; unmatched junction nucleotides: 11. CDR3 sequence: CASSQAPPAGGPETQYF. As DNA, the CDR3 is TGCGCCAGCAGCCAAGCCCCCCCAGCGGGGGGCCCGGAGACCCAGTACTTC.

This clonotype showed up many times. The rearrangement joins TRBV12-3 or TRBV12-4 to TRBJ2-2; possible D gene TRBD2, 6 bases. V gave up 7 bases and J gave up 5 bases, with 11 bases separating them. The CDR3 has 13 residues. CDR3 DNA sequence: TGTGCCAGCACCTACGGGAGTACCGGGGAGCTGTTTTTT. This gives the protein CASTYGSTGELFF.

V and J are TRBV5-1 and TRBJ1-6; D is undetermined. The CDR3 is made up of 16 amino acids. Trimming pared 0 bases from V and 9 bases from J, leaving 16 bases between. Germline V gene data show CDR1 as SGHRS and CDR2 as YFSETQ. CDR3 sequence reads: CASSLVGPGPLSPLHF. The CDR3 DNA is TGCGCCAGCAGCTTGGTCGGGCCAGGCCCCCTTTCACCCCTCCACTTT.

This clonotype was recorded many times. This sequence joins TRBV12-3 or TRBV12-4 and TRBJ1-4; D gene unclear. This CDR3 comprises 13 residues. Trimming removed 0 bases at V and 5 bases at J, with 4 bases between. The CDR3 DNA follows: TGTGCCAGCAGTTTAGCCGAGAATGAAAAACTGTTTTTT. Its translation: CASSLAENEKLFF.

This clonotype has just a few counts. The CDR3 DNA reads as TGTGCCAGCAGTCCCCTCCCGCGCCCGGGACATTCGTCGCCCCAGCATTTT. It translates to CASSPLPRPGHSSPQHF. The chain couples TRBV6-2 or TRBV6-3 to TRBJ1-5; a weak D match, TRBD1 (6 bases). The CDR3 runs to 17 residues. Per germline, CDR1 MNHEY and CDR2 SVGEGT. V lost 5 bases, J lost 9 bases, and 26 bases lay in between.

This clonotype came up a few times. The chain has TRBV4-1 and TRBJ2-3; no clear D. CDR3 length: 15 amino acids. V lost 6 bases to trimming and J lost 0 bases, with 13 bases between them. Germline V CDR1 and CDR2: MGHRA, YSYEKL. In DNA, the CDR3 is TGCGCCAGCAGGCACCTGGGGTTTAGCACAGATACGCAGTATTTT. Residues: CASRHLGFSTDTQYF.

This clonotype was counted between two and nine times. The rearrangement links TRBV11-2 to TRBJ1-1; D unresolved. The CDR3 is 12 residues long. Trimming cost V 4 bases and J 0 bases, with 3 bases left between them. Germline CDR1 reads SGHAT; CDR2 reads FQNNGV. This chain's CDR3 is CASSWMNTEAFF. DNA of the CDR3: TGTGCCAGCAGCTGGATGAACACTGAAGCTTTCTTT.

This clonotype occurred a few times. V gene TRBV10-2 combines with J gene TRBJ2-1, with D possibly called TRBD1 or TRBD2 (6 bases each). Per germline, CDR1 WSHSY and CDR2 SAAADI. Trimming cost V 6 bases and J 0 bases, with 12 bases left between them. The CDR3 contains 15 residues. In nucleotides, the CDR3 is TGCGCCAGCAGCGTAGCGGACAGCTCCTACAATGAGCAGTTCTTC. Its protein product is CASSVADSSYNEQFF.

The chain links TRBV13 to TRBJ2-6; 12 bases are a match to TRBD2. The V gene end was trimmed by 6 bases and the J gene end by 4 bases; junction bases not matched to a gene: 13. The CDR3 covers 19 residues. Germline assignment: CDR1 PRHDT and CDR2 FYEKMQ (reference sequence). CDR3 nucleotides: TGTGCCAGCAGTCCCCCAGTACGGACTAGCGGGGCCGGGGCCAACGTCCTGACTTTC. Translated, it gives CASSPPVRTSGAGANVLTF.

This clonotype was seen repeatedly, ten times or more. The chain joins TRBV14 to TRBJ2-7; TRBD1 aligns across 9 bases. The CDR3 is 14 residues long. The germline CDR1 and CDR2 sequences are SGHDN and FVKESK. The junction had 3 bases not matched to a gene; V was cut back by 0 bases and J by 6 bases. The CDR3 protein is CASSQEQGAGEQYF. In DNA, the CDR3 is TGTGCCAGCAGCCAAGAACAGGGGGCCGGCGAGCAGTACTTC.

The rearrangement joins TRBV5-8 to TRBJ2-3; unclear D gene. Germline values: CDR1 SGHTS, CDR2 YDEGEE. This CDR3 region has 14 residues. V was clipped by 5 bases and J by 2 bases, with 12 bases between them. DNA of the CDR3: TGTGCCAGCAGTAGACCTCCTCACACAGATACGCAGTATTTT. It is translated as CASSRPPHTDTQYF.

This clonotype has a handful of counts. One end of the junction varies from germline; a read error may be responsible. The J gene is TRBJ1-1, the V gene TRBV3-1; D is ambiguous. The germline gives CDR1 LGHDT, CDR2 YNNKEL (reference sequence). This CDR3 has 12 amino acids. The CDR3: CASSQAGAGIFF. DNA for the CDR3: TGTGCCAGCAGTCAAGCAGGTGCAGGAATTTTCTTT. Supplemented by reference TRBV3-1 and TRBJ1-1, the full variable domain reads DTAVSQTPKYLVTQMGNDKSIKCEQNLGHDTMYWYKQDSKKFLKIMFSYNNKELIINETVPNRFSPKSPDKAHLNLHINSLELGDSAVYFCASSQAGAGIFFGQGTRLTVV.

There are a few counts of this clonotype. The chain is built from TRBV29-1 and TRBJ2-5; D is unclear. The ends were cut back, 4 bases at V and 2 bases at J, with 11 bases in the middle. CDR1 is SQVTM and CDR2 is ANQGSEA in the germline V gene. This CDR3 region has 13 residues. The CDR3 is CSVAVNVQETQYF. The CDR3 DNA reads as TGCAGCGTTGCGGTTAATGTGCAAGAGACCCAGTACTTC.

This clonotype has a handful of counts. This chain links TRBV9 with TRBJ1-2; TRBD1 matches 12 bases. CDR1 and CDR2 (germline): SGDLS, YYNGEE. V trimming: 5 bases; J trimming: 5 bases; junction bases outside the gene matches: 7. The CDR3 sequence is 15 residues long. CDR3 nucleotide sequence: TGTGCCAGCAGTGCAGAGGGACAGGGGGCTTATGGCTACACCTTC. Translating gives CASSAEGQGAYGYTF.

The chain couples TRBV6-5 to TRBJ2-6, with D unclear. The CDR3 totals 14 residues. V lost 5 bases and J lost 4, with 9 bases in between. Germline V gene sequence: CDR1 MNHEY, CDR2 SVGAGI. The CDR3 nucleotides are TGTGCCAGCAGTGTCGGTCCCGGGGCCAACGTCCTGACTTTC. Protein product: CASSVGPGANVLTF.

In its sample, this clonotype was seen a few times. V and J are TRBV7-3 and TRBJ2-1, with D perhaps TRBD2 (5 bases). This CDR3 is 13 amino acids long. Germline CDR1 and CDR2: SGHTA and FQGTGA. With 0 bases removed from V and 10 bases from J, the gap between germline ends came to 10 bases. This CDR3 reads CASSLTRPGEQFF. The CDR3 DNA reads TGTGCCAGCAGCTTAACTCGCCCGGGGGAGCAGTTCTTC. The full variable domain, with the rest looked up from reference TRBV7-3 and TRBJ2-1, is GAGVSQTPSNKVTEKGKYVELRCDPISGHTALYWYRQSLGQGPEFLIYFQGTGAADDSGLPNDRFFAVRPEGSVSTLKIQRTERGDSAVYLCASSLTRPGEQFFGPGTRLTVL.

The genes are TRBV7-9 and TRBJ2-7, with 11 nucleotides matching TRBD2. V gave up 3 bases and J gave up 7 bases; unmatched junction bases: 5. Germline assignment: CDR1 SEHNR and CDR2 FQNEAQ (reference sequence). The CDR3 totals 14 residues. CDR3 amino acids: CASSFTSGGVEQYF. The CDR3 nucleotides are TGTGCCAGCAGCTTTACTAGCGGGGGTGTTGAGCAGTACTTC.

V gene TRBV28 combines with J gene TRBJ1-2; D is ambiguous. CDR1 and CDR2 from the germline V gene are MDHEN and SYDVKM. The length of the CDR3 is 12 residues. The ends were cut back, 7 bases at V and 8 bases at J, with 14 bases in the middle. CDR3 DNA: TGTGCCAGCAAGAAGGGATATGAGGGCTACACCTTC. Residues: CASKKGYEGYTF.

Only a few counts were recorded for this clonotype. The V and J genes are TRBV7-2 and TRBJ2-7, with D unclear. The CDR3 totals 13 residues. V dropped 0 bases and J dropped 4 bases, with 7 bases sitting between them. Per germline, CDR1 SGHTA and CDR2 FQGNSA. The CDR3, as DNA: TGTGCCAGCAGCTTAGCCGCCAGATACGAGCAGTACTTC. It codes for CASSLAARYEQYF.

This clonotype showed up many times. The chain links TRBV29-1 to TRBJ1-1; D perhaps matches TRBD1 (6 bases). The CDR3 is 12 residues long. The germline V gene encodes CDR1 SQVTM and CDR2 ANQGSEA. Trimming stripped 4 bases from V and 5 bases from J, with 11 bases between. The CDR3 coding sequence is TGCAGCGTTGTTACAGGGAGGACTGAAGCTTTCTTT. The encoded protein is CSVVTGRTEAFF.

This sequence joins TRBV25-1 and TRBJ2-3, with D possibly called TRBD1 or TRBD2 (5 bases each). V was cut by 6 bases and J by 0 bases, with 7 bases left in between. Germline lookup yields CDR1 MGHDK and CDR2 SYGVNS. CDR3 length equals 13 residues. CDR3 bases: TGTGCCAGCAGGGGGGTTAGCACAGATACGCAGTATTTT. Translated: CASRGVSTDTQYF.

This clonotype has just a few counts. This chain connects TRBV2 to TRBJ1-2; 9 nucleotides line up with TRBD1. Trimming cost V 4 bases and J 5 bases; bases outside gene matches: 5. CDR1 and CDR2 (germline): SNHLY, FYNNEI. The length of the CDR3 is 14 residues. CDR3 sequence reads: CASSGGQGLYGYTF. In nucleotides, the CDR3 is TGTGCCAGCAGTGGGGGACAGGGTTTATATGGCTACACCTTC.

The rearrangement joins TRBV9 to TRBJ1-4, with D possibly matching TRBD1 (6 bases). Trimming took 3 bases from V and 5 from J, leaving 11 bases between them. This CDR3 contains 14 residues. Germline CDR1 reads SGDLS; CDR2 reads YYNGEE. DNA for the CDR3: TGTGCCAGCAGCGCGGGGGCGTTGAATGAAAAACTGTTTTTT. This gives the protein CASSAGALNEKLFF.